These 9 T cell receptor beta chains came from one sample sequenced in a study of Graves' ophthalmopathy and Graves' hyperthyroidism. RNA transcripts were the template, and TCR beta CDR3 regions were amplified from them. HTBI primers served in a first-round RT-PCR, which a second-round multiplex PCR followed. TCRdb reprocessed the multiplex PCR reads with MiXCR, giving one entry per CDR3 protein. The sample lists some 750,000 distinct CDR3 sequences; 35% to 50% were seen once. The specimen was peripheral blood. Receptors were obtained from an adult man with Graves' ophthalmopathy.

The V and J genes are TRBV5-1 and TRBJ2-7; possible D gene TRBD2, 5 bases. The germline V and J ends were trimmed by 7 bases and 5 bases, with 19 bases remaining between them. Germline V gives CDR1 SGHRS, CDR2 YFSETQ. The CDR3 has 14 amino acids. The CDR3 loop reads CASLLEGSRDEQYF. Here the CDR3 DNA reads TGCGCCAGCCTCCTAGAAGGGAGTCGGGACGAGCAGTACTTC.

The J gene is TRBJ1-2, the V gene TRBV6-1, with D hard to call. CDR3 size: 14 residues. Looked up from germline, CDR1 is MNHNS and CDR2 is SASEGT. V was pared by 3 bases and J by 8 bases, with 16 bases between. CDR3 coding DNA: TGTGCCAGCAGTGACCTCGGCGCAGGCTCCGGCTACACCTTC. It translates to CASSDLGAGSGYTF.

A few counts support this clonotype. J is TRBJ2-7 and V is TRBV19; D not resolved. The germline V and J ends were trimmed by 11 bases and 2 bases, with 13 bases remaining between them. The CDR3 runs 12 residues. Per the germline V gene, CDR1 is LNHDA and CDR2 is SQIVND (reference sequence). This CDR3 is CASSNSTYEQYF. CDR3 bases: TGTGCCTCTTCGAACAGTACCTACGAGCAGTACTTC.

In its sample, this clonotype was seen many times. The chain combines TRBV20-1 with TRBJ2-1; no clear D. This CDR3 is 10 amino acids long. Germline V gene sequence: CDR1 DFQATT, CDR2 SNEGSKA (reference sequence). V was cut by 4 bases and J by 9 bases, with 7 bases left in between. CDR3 protein: CSAKSVEQFF. The CDR3 nucleotides are TGCAGTGCTAAGTCGGTTGAGCAGTTCTTC.

This chain joins TRBV4-3 and TRBJ2-7; D may be TRBD1 or TRBD2 (5 bases each). The V and J ends lost 0 bases and 2 bases respectively, with 11 bases between them. Germline-derived CDR1 and CDR2 are LGHNA and YSLEER. This CDR3 has 15 residues. The CDR3 sequence: CASSQDRGAAYEQYF. CDR3 coding DNA: TGCGCCAGCAGCCAAGATCGGGGCGCGGCCTACGAGCAGTACTTC.

This clonotype has just a few counts. This sequence joins TRBV5-1 and TRBJ1-4; D is unclear. Between the trimmed V and J ends, which lost 0 bases and 8 bases, there was a span of 8 bases. The CDR3 loop spans 13 amino acids. Germline V gene data show CDR1 as SGHRS and CDR2 as YFSETQ. The CDR3 loop reads CASSLGREEKLFF. The CDR3 nucleotides read TGCGCCAGCAGCTTGGGGCGGGAAGAAAAACTGTTTTTT.

The sample holds a few counts of this clonotype. V is TRBV6-5 and J is TRBJ1-2; D ambiguous. Trimming took off 0 bases at V and 7 bases at J, with 12 bases between the two ends. The V gene's germline CDR1 is MNHEY and CDR2 SVGAGI. CDR3 size: 14 residues. The CDR3 sequence: CASSYSSRIRGYTF. Written as DNA, the CDR3 is TGTGCCAGCAGTTACTCGAGTAGGATCCGTGGCTACACCTTC.

This clonotype was observed a handful of times. The chain is built from TRBV11-2 and TRBJ1-1, with D tentatively TRBD1 (6 bases). Trimming left V 5 bases short and J 3 bases short, with 13 bases between. Germline loops: CDR1 SGHAT, CDR2 FQNNGV. This CDR3 is 14 amino acids long. CDR3 coding DNA: TGTGCCAGCAGCCCTAACAGGGCAGACACTGAAGCTTTCTTT. Translation: CASSPNRADTEAFF.

The rearrangement links TRBV2 to TRBJ2-3, with TRBD2 identical over 7 bases. Germline V gives CDR1 SNHLY, CDR2 FYNNEI. CDR3 length: 15 residues. J lost 3 bases, V lost 4 bases, and 7 bases had no gene match. CDR3 loop: CASSGRSGITDTQYF. For the CDR3, the DNA is TGTGCCAGCAGTGGAAGGAGCGGGATAACAGATACGCAGTATTTT.